The clone carrying this TCR beta chain is medium-sized within its sample. Its antigen is as yet unknown. The entry originates in a study of T cells in Graves' hyperthyroidism and ophthalmopathy. Study-wide points: Ophthalmopathy was distinguished from stable hyperthyroidism by 13 V-J signatures.

Those with hyperthyroidism were 18 to 65 years old, newly diagnosed, and ill for under 2 months. Not enrolled were patients with uncontrolled infection, other autoimmune disease, pregnancy or lactation. RNA transcripts provided the source from which TCR beta CDR3 regions were amplified. HTBI primers were the set used in a first-round RT-PCR of the TCR CDR3. A single record per CDR3 protein comes from TCRdb applying MiXCR to the multiplex PCR reads. The sample holds fewer than 300,000 distinct CDR3 sequences, 25% to 30% seen once. The source is a man aged 35 to 55 with Graves' hyperthyroidism that later progressed to Graves' ophthalmopathy. Sequencing was performed on blood.

CDR3 amino acids: CASSLAGSNYGYTF. In nucleotides, the CDR3 is TGTGCCAGCAGTTTAGCCGGATCTAACTATGGCTACACCTTC. The V and J genes are TRBV12-3 or TRBV12-4 and TRBJ1-2; D is unclear. The CDR3 spans 14 residues. Trimming cost V 0 bases and J 0 bases, with 5 bases left between them.